The rows below give T cell receptor beta chains drawn from one sample of a study of a mutant IDH1 vaccine in newly diagnosed glioma. Which antigens these TCRs recognize remains unknown. Clones were read by immunoSEQ multiplex PCR, and TCRdb kept only the in-frame ones, dropping some. The data show around 26,000 clones, with around 83% seen just once and approximately 15% held by the top ten. The source material was PBMCs, sampled from a glioma patient whose treatment included an IDH1 peptide vaccine. The receptors shown here come from a woman in her 30s with glioma. The CDR3 runs from the conserved cysteine through the conserved F or W.

V gene,J gene,CDR3 protein
TRBV7-9,TRBJ1-1,CASSLDSQAFF
TRBV29-1,TRBJ1-1,CSVAQTRDGAFF
TRBV5-1,TRBJ1-1,CASSLVTGFRSTEAFF
TRBV5-1,TRBJ1-2,CASSSPGQGNLYGYTF
TRBV9,TRBJ1-3,CASSVADSLSSGNTIYF
TRBV6-6,TRBJ1-2,CASGAGVYGYTF
TRBV19,TRBJ1-2,CASNWPSSGYTF
TRBV19,TRBJ1-1,CASSIQGETEAFF
TRBV5-1,TRBJ2-3,CASSVGQGVADTQYF
TRBV30,TRBJ2-2,CAWGTGSGELFF
TRBV5-1,TRBJ1-1,CASRPQGGMNTEAFF
TRBV6-5,TRBJ2-3,CASSSGVSTDTQYF
TRBV6-6,TRBJ1-2,CASTGQGEDGYTF
TRBV6-5,TRBJ1-2,CASSPDRGNYGYTF
TRBV6-5,TRBJ1-1,CASSYQGANTEAFF
TRBV2,TRBJ2-3,CASSGEAGGELDTQYF
TRBV6-5,TRBJ2-7,CASSEGETYEQYF
TRBV6-5,TRBJ2-7,CASSRGDRAYEQYF
TRBV19,TRBJ2-7,CASSSGGHEQYF
TRBV7-9,TRBJ2-5,CASSLVDGTETQYF
TRBV4-1,TRBJ2-1,CASRPLGANNEQFF
TRBV6-1,TRBJ1-3,CASSVPQGNTIYF
TRBV5-1,TRBJ1-1,CASSYGQSEAFF
TRBV4-3,TRBJ2-5,CASSPGGGAGETQYF
TRBV2,TRBJ1-1,CASGGRPGANTEAFF
TRBV7-2,TRBJ1-1,CASSLLSGNTEAFF